What follows describes a single T cell receptor beta chain. Authors' data handling: Amplification of reference gene primers provided the estimated nucleated cell counts. Some clones are missing from TCRdb's copy, which holds only in-frame ones; the method was immunoSEQ multiplex PCR. D and trimming come from the DNA, and the V and J calls and clone size come from that table. Seen here are over 70,000 clones, 80% observed once, and the top ten hold about a tenth. The CDR3 is made up of 14 amino acids. Germline V gene data show CDR1 as MNHEY and CDR2 as SMNVEV (reference sequence). J lost 9 bases, V lost 8 bases, and 11 bases had no gene match. The data originate from a study of blood T cell repertoires in COVID-19.

The genes are TRBV27 and TRBJ2-1; TRBD1 agrees at 9 bases. The sample consisted of peripheral blood. The TCR was taken from a woman in her sixties or seventies with acute or convalescent COVID-19. CDR3 sequence (DNA): TGTGCCAGCCGAGGACCTGGACAGGGGAGTGAGCAGTTCTTC. Translation gives CASRGPGQGSEQFF.